The 17 T cell receptor beta chains below were found in one sample sequenced in a study of OX40 agonist ivuxolimab in advanced cancers. Produced via immunoSEQ multiplex PCR; TCRdb's table is partial and in-frame only. The profile shows tens of thousands of clones, around 81% of them singletons. The starting material was CD4+ or CD8+ T cells sorted from blood, obtained in a trial of the OX40 agonist ivuxolimab. The receptor set was obtained from an adult with an advanced solid tumor such as melanoma, head and neck, liver or kidney cancer.

This clone is categorized as medium-sized. The chain employs TRBV7-2 and TRBJ2-7, with D possibly being TRBD1 (5 bases). The CDR3 runs 13 residues. V lost 5 bases and J 1 base, leaving 9 bases between the germline ends. Germline V gene sequence: CDR1 SGHTA, CDR2 FQGNSA. CDR3: CASSRRDSYEQYV. The CDR3 DNA is TGTGCCAGCAGCCGCAGGGATTCCTACGAGCAGTACGTC.

Note on this clone: Relative to the germline gene, one junction end is altered; a read error may explain this. The V gene is TRBV11-2, the J gene TRBJ2-1; D is tentatively TRBD1 or TRBD2 (6 bases each). Germline CDR1 reads SGHAT; CDR2 reads FQNNGV. This CDR3 contains 12 residues. CDR3 amino acids: CASTLGGNEQFF. The CDR3 bases are TGTGCCAGCACCTTAGGGGGGAATGAGCAGTTCTTC.

The rearrangement links TRBV7-9 to TRBJ1-2; tentatively, D is TRBD1 (5 bases). The CDR3 sequence is 14 residues long. Germline V CDR1 and CDR2: SEHNR, FQNEAQ (reference sequence). Trimming removed 6 bases from V and 4 bases from J, with 15 bases in between. The CDR3 DNA reads as TGTGCCAGCAGTTCGGAGGGGCGCTCCTATGGCTACACCTTC. Protein: CASSSEGRSYGYTF.

This chain connects TRBV6-6 to TRBJ1-2, with 8 bases lining up with TRBD1. CDR3 length: 15 residues. CDR1 is MNHNY, CDR2 SVGAGI, per germline (reference sequence). J lost 4 bases, V lost 0 bases, and 4 bases had no gene match. CDR3 in DNA: TGTGCCAGCAGTTACTCACAGGGGGATGTCTATGGCTACACCTTC. Its translation is CASSYSQGDVYGYTF.

The chain is built from TRBV6-1 and TRBJ2-7, with 11 positions matching TRBD1. Germline V gene data show CDR1 as MNHNS and CDR2 as SASEGT. Trimming removed 4 bases from V and 4 bases from J; junction bases left unmatched: 3. The CDR3 covers 14 residues. The CDR3 coding sequence is TGTGCCAGCAGTGCCGGGACAGGGGGATACGAGCAGTACTTC. Translating gives CASSAGTGGYEQYF.

This rearrangement joins TRBV4-1 to TRBJ2-1; tentatively, D is TRBD1 or TRBD2 (5 bases each). Between the trimmed V and J ends, which lost 0 bases and 2 bases, there was a span of 14 bases. Germline V gene lookup returns CDR1 MGHRA and CDR2 YSYEKL. This CDR3 is built from 17 residues. As DNA, the CDR3 is TGCGCCAGCAGCCAAGATGGGGCGGGCGATGCCTACAATGAGCAGTTCTTC. This encodes CASSQDGAGDAYNEQFF.

This sequence joins TRBV15 and TRBJ2-1; 13 positions match TRBD2. The V and J ends lost 6 bases and 9 bases, in that order; junction bases with no gene match: 8. CDR1 and CDR2 from the germline V gene are LNHNV and YYDKDF (reference sequence). This CDR3 has 15 amino acids. As DNA, the CDR3 is TGTGCCACCAGGGAACTAGCGGGAGGGTATGGTGAGCAGTTCTTC. This encodes CATRELAGGYGEQFF.

This clone was observed a few times. One end of the junction does not line up with germline, which may come from a read error. This specimen includes other DNA sequences encoding the same CDR3. The chain recombines TRBV2 with TRBJ1-2, with TRBD1 as a possible D gene (6 bases). The CDR3 loop spans 13 amino acids. The V gene's germline CDR1 is SNHLY and CDR2 FYNNEI. CDR3 protein: CASSEGGNYGYTF. As DNA, the CDR3 is TGTGCCAGCAGCGAAGGGGGGAACTATGGCTACACCTTC.

This clone turned up a few times. This chain links TRBV27 with TRBJ1-2, with unresolved D. The CDR3 runs 15 residues. In germline, CDR1 is MNHEY, CDR2 SMNVEV (reference sequence). Deletions cut 8 bases from V and 2 bases from J, with 18 bases between. CDR3: CASCESTDSNYGYTF. Written as DNA, the CDR3 is TGTGCCAGCTGCGAATCGACCGACTCAAACTATGGCTACACCTTC.

The chain has TRBV23-1 and TRBJ2-3, with D possibly matching TRBD2 (5 bases). TRBV23-1 is sorted into the ORF group, with uncertain function. V was trimmed by 4 bases and J by 4 bases, leaving 18 bases between them. The CDR3 covers 16 residues. CDR3 amino acids: CASSLPFGVGPDTQYF. CDR3 nucleotides: TGCGCCAGCAGTCTCCCCTTCGGGGTTGGGCCAGATACGCAGTATTTT.

This clone was found once. This rearrangement joins TRBV5-5 to TRBJ1-4, with D possibly matching TRBD1 (5 bases). The germline V and J ends were trimmed by 0 bases and 3 bases, with 6 bases remaining between them. Germline CDR1 and CDR2: SGHKS and YYEKEE (reference sequence). CDR3 size: 14 residues. CDR3 region: CASSLGQSNEKLFF. The CDR3 DNA reads TGTGCCAGCAGCTTGGGACAGTCTAATGAAAAACTGTTTTTT.

The J gene is TRBJ1-2, the V gene TRBV28, with 9 bases that match TRBD1. Germline V gene lookup returns CDR1 MDHEN and CDR2 SYDVKM. This CDR3 has 16 residues. Germline trimming cut 5 bases from V and 2 bases from J; bases unmatched to any gene: 9. This CDR3 is CASSLPGTGLNYGYTF. As DNA, the CDR3 is TGTGCCAGCAGTCTCCCTGGGACAGGGCTAAACTATGGCTACACCTTC.

The rearrangement uses TRBV27 and TRBJ2-1; 8 bases map to TRBD1. Germline V gives CDR1 MNHEY, CDR2 SMNVEV (reference sequence). The V and J ends lost 6 bases and 8 bases, in that order; junction bases with no gene match: 9. This CDR3 is built from 14 residues. For the CDR3, the DNA is TGTGCCAGCAGACCAGGGGGCGGTTTCGATGAGCAGTTCTTC. Its translation is CASRPGGGFDEQFF.

The V gene is TRBV6-1, the J gene TRBJ2-7, with 13 bases fitting TRBD2. Per the germline V gene, CDR1 is MNHNS and CDR2 is SASEGT. V dropped 7 bases and J dropped 4; count of bases not matched to a gene: 7. The CDR3 sequence is 15 residues long. CDR3 in amino acids: CASTQGLAGEYEQYF. CDR3 DNA sequence: TGTGCCAGCACGCAAGGACTAGCGGGAGAGTACGAGCAGTACTTC.

This chain connects TRBV7-8 to TRBJ2-5; weak D call: TRBD2 (7 bases). This CDR3 has 14 residues. Germline V gene sequence: CDR1 SGHVS, CDR2 FQNEAQ. The ends were cut back, 3 bases at V and 5 bases at J, with 13 bases in the middle. The CDR3 loop is CASSFTGGRETQYF. In DNA form, the CDR3 reads TGTGCCAGCAGCTTTACGGGGGGCCGGGAGACCCAGTACTTC. Full variable domain (remainder filled in from reference TRBV7-8 and TRBJ2-5): GAGVSQSPRYKVAKRGQDVALRCDPISGHVSLFWYQQALGQGPEFLTYFQNEAQLDKSGLPSDRFFAERPEGSVSTLKIQRTQQEDSAVYLCASSFTGGRETQYFGPGTRLLVL.

This clone was found once. The J gene is TRBJ1-1, the V gene TRBV11-3; 7 nucleotides match TRBD1. The germline CDR1 and CDR2 sequences are SGHNT and YENEEA. J lost 6 bases, V lost 1 base, and 11 bases had no gene match. This CDR3 region has 16 residues. Here the CDR3 reads CASSLGGGTESSEAFF. CDR3 DNA sequence: TGTGCCAGCAGCTTAGGAGGGGGGACAGAAAGTTCTGAAGCTTTCTTT.

This sequence joins TRBV9 and TRBJ2-7; no firm D call. V was shortened by 0 bases and J by 2 bases, with 6 bases between the two germline ends. Germline V gene sequence: CDR1 SGDLS, CDR2 YYNGEE. This CDR3 has 13 amino acids. CDR3 residues: CASSVGPAYEQYF. The CDR3 DNA reads as TGTGCCAGCAGCGTAGGACCTGCCTACGAGCAGTACTTC. Using reference TRBV9 and TRBJ2-7 for the parts outside the CDR3, the full variable domain is DSGVTQTPKHLITATGQRVTLRCSPRSGDLSVYWYQQSLDQGLQFLIQYYNGEERAKGNILERFSAQQFPDLHSELNLSSLELGDSALYFCASSVGPAYEQYFGPGTRLTVT.